This TCR beta chain is from a study of human T cells and chemical hapten exposure. Overall study results and limits: Alopecia affected the donors, so their immune response may differ from healthy people's. Versus controls, expanded TCRs had significantly more large CDR3 similarity clusters. Sensitization with DPC brought no change to TCRs above 1 in 1000 in frequency.

As for this clonotype: Its antigen is not identified.

The CDR3 covers 12 residues. The germline V and J ends were trimmed by 4 bases and 4 bases, with 11 bases remaining between them. The V gene's germline CDR1 is SQVTM and CDR2 ANQGSEA. The sample's treatment: therapeutic diphenylcyclopropenone sensitization with weekly scalp DPC. Individual cDNA molecules received unique molecular identifiers in the library. TCRdb called the reads again in MiXCR, with one record for every CDR3 protein. The sample lists 1,000 or so distinct CDR3 sequences, around 53% occurring once. This TCR came from an adult with alopecia areata. Some clones in this sample may be carry-over from other donors' samples. This table probably holds off-target reads from a library built for another chain. Sequenced material: whole blood, taken before DPC sensitization or 2, 6, or about 24 weeks after (not recorded which). The chain combines TRBV29-1 with TRBJ2-7, with D unresolved. The CDR3 here is CSVGHQGYEQYF. The CDR3 coding sequence is TGCAGCGTTGGTCATCAAGGGTACGAGCAGTACTTC.